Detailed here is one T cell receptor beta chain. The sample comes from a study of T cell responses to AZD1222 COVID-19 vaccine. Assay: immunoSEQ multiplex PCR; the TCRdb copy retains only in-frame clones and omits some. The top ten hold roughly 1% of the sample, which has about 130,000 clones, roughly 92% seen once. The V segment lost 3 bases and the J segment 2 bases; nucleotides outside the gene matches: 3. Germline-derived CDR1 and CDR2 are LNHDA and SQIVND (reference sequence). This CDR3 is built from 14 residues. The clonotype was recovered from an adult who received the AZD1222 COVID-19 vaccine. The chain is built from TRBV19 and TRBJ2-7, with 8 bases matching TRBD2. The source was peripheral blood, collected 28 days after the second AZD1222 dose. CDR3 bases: TGTGCCAGTAGTATTAGAGCGGGAGCCTACGAGCAGTACTTC. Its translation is CASSIRAGAYEQYF. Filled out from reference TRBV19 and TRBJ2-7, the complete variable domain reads DGGITQSPKYLFRKEGQNVTLSCEQNLNHDAMYWYRQDPGQGLRLIYYSQIVNDFQKGDIAEGYSVSREKKESFPLTVTSAQKNPTAFYLCASSIRAGAYEQYFGPGTRLTVT.